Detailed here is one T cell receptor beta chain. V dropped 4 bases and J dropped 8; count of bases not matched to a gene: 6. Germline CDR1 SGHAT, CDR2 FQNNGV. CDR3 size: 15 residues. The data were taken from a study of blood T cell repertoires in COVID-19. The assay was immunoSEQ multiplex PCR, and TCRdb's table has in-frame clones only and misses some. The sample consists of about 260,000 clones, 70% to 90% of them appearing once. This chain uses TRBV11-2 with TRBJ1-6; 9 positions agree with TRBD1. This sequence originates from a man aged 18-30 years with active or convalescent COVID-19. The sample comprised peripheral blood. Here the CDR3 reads CASSSGQGGHSPLHF. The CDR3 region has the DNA TGTGCCAGCAGCTCGGGACAGGGTGGTCATTCACCCCTCCACTTT.